The 25 T cell receptor beta chains listed next were all sequenced from one sample in a study of cytomegalovirus exposure and HLA in healthy donors. Vbeta (60) and Jbeta (13) primers were used in the PCR. Produced via immunoSEQ multiplex PCR; TCRdb's table is partial and in-frame only. The table includes over 100,000 clones, around 70% detected once. The sequencing input was PBMCs. These receptors were obtained from a young man in good health and CMV-seropositive.

The chain carries TRBV30 and TRBJ2-3; weak D call: TRBD2 (6 bases). Germline V lookup: CDR1 GTSNPN, CDR2 SVGIG (reference sequence). Trimming removed 0 bases at V and 4 bases at J, with 11 bases between. The length of the CDR3 is 14 residues. In DNA form, the CDR3 reads TGTGCCTGGAGTGTATTGGGGGGACCAGATACGCAGTATTTT. This sequence encodes CAWSVLGGPDTQYF.

This chain joins TRBV19 and TRBJ1-1; TRBD1 might be the D (5 bases). Per germline, CDR1 LNHDA and CDR2 SQIVND (reference sequence). The V end lost 5 bases, the J end lost 3 bases, and 10 bases lay between the germline ends. The CDR3 has 13 amino acids. Here the CDR3 reads CASSRRDYTEAFF. The CDR3, as DNA: TGTGCCAGTAGTCGACGGGACTACACTGAAGCTTTCTTT. The whole variable domain, remainder taken from reference TRBV19 and TRBJ1-1, is DGGITQSPKYLFRKEGQNVTLSCEQNLNHDAMYWYRQDPGQGLRLIYYSQIVNDFQKGDIAEGYSVSREKKESFPLTVTSAQKNPTAFYLCASSRRDYTEAFFGQGTRLTVV.

The chain uses TRBV19 and TRBJ2-5, with D perhaps matching TRBD2 (5 bases). Trimming pared 5 bases from V and 5 bases from J, leaving 12 bases between. CDR1 is LNHDA, CDR2 SQIVND, per germline (reference sequence). The CDR3 runs to 13 residues. DNA for the CDR3: TGTGCCAGTAGTTCCCCCGGGGTGGAGACCCAGTACTTC. It codes for CASSSPGVETQYF.

The V call is TRBV5-4, the J call TRBJ1-4; 8 bases agree with TRBD1. This CDR3 has 13 residues. Germline values: CDR1 SGHNT, CDR2 YYREEE (reference sequence). The V segment lost 9 bases and the J segment 8 bases; nucleotides outside the gene matches: 9. The CDR3 region is CATQQGGQEKLFF. Written as DNA, the CDR3 is TGTGCCACGCAACAGGGGGGACAAGAAAAACTGTTTTTT.

This clone was picked up a small number of times. The rearrangement links TRBV5-1 to TRBJ1-1, with D perhaps TRBD1 (6 bases). Trimming removed 0 bases at V and 4 bases at J, with 19 bases between. This CDR3 contains 17 residues. From germline, CDR1 is SGHRS and CDR2 YFSETQ. The CDR3 here is CASSLGPGYRVGTEAFF. In DNA form, the CDR3 reads TGCGCCAGCAGCTTGGGGCCTGGATACAGGGTTGGCACTGAAGCTTTCTTT.

In DNA form, the CDR3 reads TGTGCCAGCAGCTTACGGTCGGAGAGCACAGATACGCAGTATTTT. Translating it yields CASSLRSESTDTQYF. V is TRBV7-7 and J is TRBJ2-3; D is uncertain. V dropped 2 bases and J dropped 0 bases, with 9 bases sitting between them. CDR1 and CDR2 (germline): SSHAT, FNYEAQ (reference sequence). This CDR3 is 15 amino acids long.

The rearrangement joins TRBV4-2 to TRBJ2-1; D is perhaps TRBD2 (5 bases). V shed 0 bases and J shed 4 bases, with 10 bases lying between them. Germline CDR1 and CDR2: LGHNA and YNFKEQ. The CDR3 consists of 15 residues. Here the CDR3 reads CASSQDMGEYNEQFF. The CDR3 DNA reads TGTGCCAGCAGCCAAGATATGGGAGAGTACAATGAGCAGTTCTTC.

The chain is built from TRBV4-1 and TRBJ1-2, with TRBD1 as a possible D gene (6 bases). The CDR3 spans 17 residues. Germline values: CDR1 MGHRA, CDR2 YSYEKL. The ends were cut back, 1 base at V and 9 bases at J, with 24 bases in the middle. Here the CDR3 reads CASSQGGSLRGSSSYTF. The CDR3 region has the DNA TGCGCCAGCAGCCAAGGAGGGTCTCTCAGGGGTAGTTCAAGCTACACCTTC.

The chain joins TRBV9 to TRBJ2-1; no definite D call. CDR1 is SGDLS and CDR2 is YYNGEE in the germline V gene. Deletions cut 0 bases from V and 8 bases from J, with 12 bases between. The CDR3 is made up of 14 amino acids. As DNA, the CDR3 is TGTGCCAGCAGCGTAGCTACCCGCCTTGATGAGCAGTTCTTC. It is translated as CASSVATRLDEQFF.

This chain uses TRBV7-2 with TRBJ2-4; 8 bases line up with TRBD2. Trimming took 5 bases from V and 8 from J; bases not matched to a gene: 11. CDR3 length: 15 residues. The germline gives CDR1 SGHTA, CDR2 FQGNSA. The CDR3 protein is CASSLLGSGGDIQYF. Here the CDR3 DNA reads TGTGCCAGCAGCCTCCTGGGGAGCGGGGGTGACATTCAGTACTTC.

The chain links TRBV4-2 to TRBJ1-5; D call uncertain. Germline CDR1 reads LGHNA; CDR2 reads YNFKEQ. Trimming shortened V by 0 bases and J by 4 bases, and 16 bases separated the two germline ends. The CDR3 covers 17 residues. DNA for the CDR3: TGTGCCAGCAGCCAAGACCCTGGCGGGGAGCTTAATCAGCCCCAGCATTTT. Protein: CASSQDPGGELNQPQHF.

This clone occurred once. J is TRBJ2-1 and V is TRBV7-6; 8 positions agree with TRBD1. The V gene end was trimmed by 4 bases and the J gene end by 7 bases; junction bases not matched to a gene: 9. The CDR3 contains 15 residues. Looked up from germline, CDR1 is SGHVS and CDR2 is FNYEAQ. The CDR3 coding sequence is TGTGCCAGCAGCTCCCTGCAGGGGGCTCGGAATGAGCAGTTCTTC. Residues: CASSSLQGARNEQFF.

In its sample, this clone was seen once. V gene TRBV7-2 combines with J gene TRBJ2-1, with a weak D call TRBD2 (5 bases). Germline V gene lookup returns CDR1 SGHTA and CDR2 FQGNSA. This CDR3 comprises 15 residues. Trimming left V 1 base short and J 5 bases short, with 12 bases between. CDR3 sequence (DNA): TGTGCCAGCAGCTTAGAAGTGTTCGGGGACAATGAGCAGTTCTTC. Protein product: CASSLEVFGDNEQFF.

This clone was recorded a few times. This chain uses TRBV6-1 with TRBJ1-5; D is unresolved. CDR3 length: 12 residues. CDR1 and CDR2 from the germline V gene are MNHNS and SASEGT. Between the trimmed V and J ends, which lost 5 bases and 3 bases, there was a span of 5 bases. The CDR3 DNA is TGTGCCAGCAGTAGAGACAATCAGCCCCAGCATTTT. Encoded protein: CASSRDNQPQHF.

The chain links TRBV7-3 to TRBJ2-7, with 7 positions matching TRBD1. The CDR3 is 16 amino acids. The V segment lost 2 bases and the J segment 5 bases; nucleotides outside the gene matches: 12. Germline V CDR1 and CDR2: SGHTA, FQGTGA. As DNA, the CDR3 is TGTGCCAGCAGCTTATCCCCTCGACAGGGTTTCAACGAGCAGTACTTC. Translation gives CASSLSPRQGFNEQYF.

The V gene is TRBV5-1, the J gene TRBJ2-5; a possible D gene is TRBD2 (5 bases). V was trimmed by 4 bases and J by 4 bases, leaving 20 bases between them. This CDR3 has 16 residues. Germline V gives CDR1 SGHRS, CDR2 YFSETQ. In DNA, the CDR3 is TGCGCCAGCAGCCTCGATCGGGGATTGAATGGAGAGACCCAGTACTTC. It translates to CASSLDRGLNGETQYF.

V and J are TRBV28 and TRBJ2-5; 10 nucleotides line up with TRBD1. CDR1 is MDHEN and CDR2 is SYDVKM in the germline V gene. This CDR3 is built from 15 residues. With 3 bases clipped from V and 2 bases from J, the junction kept 3 bases outside the gene matches. CDR3 sequence: CASSLTGGRQETQYF. The CDR3 DNA is TGTGCCAGCAGTTTGACAGGGGGCCGGCAAGAGACCCAGTACTTC. The whole variable domain, remainder taken from reference TRBV28 and TRBJ2-5, is DVKVTQSSRYLVKRTGEKVFLECVQDMDHENMFWYRQDPGLGLRLIYFSYDVKMKEKGDIPEGYSVSREKKERFSLILESASTNQTSMYLCASSLTGGRQETQYFGPGTRLLVL.

The gene calls are TRBV11-3 and TRBJ2-7; a weak D match, TRBD2 (5 bases). V lost 2 bases and J 6 bases, leaving 14 bases between the germline ends. Germline V gene data show CDR1 as SGHNT and CDR2 as YENEEA. The CDR3 length is 14 residues. The CDR3 loop reads CASSLSGDGSEQYF. CDR3 DNA: TGTGCCAGCAGCTTAAGCGGCGACGGTAGCGAGCAGTACTTC.

CDR3 nucleotides: TGTGCCAGCAGTGAAGCGCGAACGCGGGGCTTCTTT. This encodes CASSEARTRGFF. The chain carries TRBV6-1 and TRBJ1-1; D possibly corresponds to TRBD1 (5 bases). The V and J ends lost 0 bases and 14 bases respectively, with 13 bases between them. This CDR3 region has 12 residues. Germline lookup yields CDR1 MNHNS and CDR2 SASEGT.

V is TRBV19 and J is TRBJ1-2, with D perhaps TRBD1 (6 bases). V lost 4 bases and J 0 bases, leaving 12 bases between the germline ends. Germline loops: CDR1 LNHDA, CDR2 SQIVND (reference sequence). This CDR3 is built from 15 residues. The chain's CDR3 is CASSRPSGANYGYTF. Here the CDR3 DNA reads TGTGCCAGTAGTAGGCCGTCAGGGGCTAACTATGGCTACACCTTC.

This chain connects TRBV6-1 to TRBJ1-4, with a tentative D call TRBD1 (6 bases). Trimming stripped 3 bases from V and 0 bases from J, with 11 bases between. This CDR3 has 16 amino acids. CDR1 is MNHNS, CDR2 SASEGT, per germline. DNA for the CDR3: TGTGCCAGCAGTGAGGCGGGGGCTACAACTAATGAAAAACTGTTTTTT. Translating gives CASSEAGATTNEKLFF.

In its sample, this clone was seen a few times. The J gene is TRBJ2-7, the V gene TRBV18, with D perhaps TRBD2 (6 bases). The germline V and J ends were trimmed by 3 bases and 6 bases, with 18 bases remaining between them. CDR1 and CDR2 from the germline V gene are KGHSH and LQKENI. The CDR3 is 15 residues long. CDR3 sequence reads: CASSPRTGDPPEQYF. In DNA form, the CDR3 reads TGTGCCAGCTCACCCCGGACGGGGGACCCACCCGAGCAGTACTTC. Full variable domain (missing parts from reference TRBV18 and TRBJ2-7): NAGVMQNPRHLVRRRGQEARLRCSPMKGHSHVYWYRQLPEEGLKFMVYLQKENIIDESGMPKERFSAEFPKEGPSILRIQQVVRGDSAAYFCASSPRTGDPPEQYFGPGTRLTVT.

The rearrangement uses TRBV6-4 and TRBJ2-5; D might be TRBD2 (6 bases). Germline V lookup: CDR1 MRHNA, CDR2 SNTAGT. The CDR3 contains 13 residues. Trimming cost V 6 bases and J 1 base, with 9 bases left between them. The CDR3 region is CASRRDAQETQYF. CDR3 nucleotides: TGTGCCAGCAGGCGGGACGCCCAAGAGACCCAGTACTTC.

The gene calls are TRBV19 and TRBJ1-5, with D unclear. The germline V gene has CDR1 LNHDA and CDR2 SQIVND (reference sequence). The CDR3 is 15 amino acids. V lost 3 bases and J 2 bases, leaving 11 bases between the germline ends. This CDR3 is CASSITGERNQPQHF. As DNA, the CDR3 is TGTGCCAGTAGTATTACCGGGGAGCGCAATCAGCCCCAGCATTTT.

This clone was found many times. Other nucleotide sequences in the sample specify the same CDR3. V and J are TRBV18 and TRBJ1-6; 9 bases fit TRBD1. Germline V CDR1 and CDR2: KGHSH, LQKENI. V shed 3 bases and J 5 bases; nucleotides not matched to a gene: 2. The CDR3 spans 15 residues. This chain's CDR3 is CASSPRQGDNSPLHF. The CDR3 DNA follows: TGTGCCAGCTCACCTAGACAGGGGGATAATTCACCCCTCCACTTT.